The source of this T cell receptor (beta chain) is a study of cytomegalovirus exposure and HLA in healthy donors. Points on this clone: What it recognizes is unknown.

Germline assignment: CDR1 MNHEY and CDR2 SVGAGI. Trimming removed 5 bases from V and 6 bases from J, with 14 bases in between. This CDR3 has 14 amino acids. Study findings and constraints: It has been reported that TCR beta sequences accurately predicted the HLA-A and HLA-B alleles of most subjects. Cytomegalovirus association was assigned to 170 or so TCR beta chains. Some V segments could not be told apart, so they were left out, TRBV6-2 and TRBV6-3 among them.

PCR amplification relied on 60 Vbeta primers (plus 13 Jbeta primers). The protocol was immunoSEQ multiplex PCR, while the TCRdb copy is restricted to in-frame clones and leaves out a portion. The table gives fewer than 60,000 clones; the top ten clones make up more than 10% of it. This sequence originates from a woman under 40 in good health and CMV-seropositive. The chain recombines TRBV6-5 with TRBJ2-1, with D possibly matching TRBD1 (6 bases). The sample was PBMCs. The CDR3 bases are TGTGCCAGCAGTCCCAACAGGGCCACCAATGAGCAGTTCTTC. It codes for CASSPNRATNEQFF.